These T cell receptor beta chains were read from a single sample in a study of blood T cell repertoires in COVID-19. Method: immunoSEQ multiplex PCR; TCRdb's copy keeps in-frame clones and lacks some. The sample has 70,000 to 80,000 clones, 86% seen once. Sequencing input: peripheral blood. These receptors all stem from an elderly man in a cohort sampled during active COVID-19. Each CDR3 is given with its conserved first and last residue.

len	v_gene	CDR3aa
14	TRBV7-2	CASIPRGSTDTQYF
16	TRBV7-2	CASRQMQGAGTDTQYF
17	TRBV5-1	CASSSVPRTGGNEKLFF
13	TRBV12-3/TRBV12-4	CASSLRQGMYQFF
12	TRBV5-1	CASSLDGDGYTF
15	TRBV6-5	CASRETGGAYQPQHF
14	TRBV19	CASSIDAGNTEAFF
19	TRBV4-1	CASSQGWKGSGSGANVLTF
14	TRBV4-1	CASSYPGTGAGYTF
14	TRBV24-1	CATSGGLGQETQYF
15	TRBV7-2	CASSQHRDSYNEQFF
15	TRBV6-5	CASSTPSGGYSPLHF
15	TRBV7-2	CASSLGYGGSHEQYF
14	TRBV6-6	CASSAPGGSYEQYF
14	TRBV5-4	CASSSPTTYIGQFF
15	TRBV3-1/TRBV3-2	CASSLSGGGGDTQYF
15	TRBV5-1	CASSLQGARGETQYF
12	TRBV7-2	CASSSQGGKAFF
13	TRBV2	CASRQGEAYGYTF
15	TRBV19	CASSIRTGGHNEQFF
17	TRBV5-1	CASSPGGTVTTNYGYTF
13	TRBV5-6	CASSRGDRILAFF
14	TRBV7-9	CASNWGLGTGELFF
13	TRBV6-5	CASTPTGGYGYTF
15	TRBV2	CASSAGGRNTGELFF
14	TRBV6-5	CASNPDRGYSPLHF
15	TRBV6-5	CASSYRGAAYNEQFF
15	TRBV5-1	CASSLNRGLADTQYF
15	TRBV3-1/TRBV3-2	CASSLGTSGRDTQYF
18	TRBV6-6	CASSRRGLAYVGQETQYF
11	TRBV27	CASQLNTEAFF
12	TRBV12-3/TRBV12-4	CASSQTGLGYTF
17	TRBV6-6	CASSPPMFRAGNQPQHF
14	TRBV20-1	CSASRTSRLREQFF
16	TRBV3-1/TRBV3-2	CASRNTTGRRTGELFF
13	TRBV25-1	CASSTNTGSGYTF
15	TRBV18	CASSPGTGVDTEAFF
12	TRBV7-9	CASSPEDQPQHF
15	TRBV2	CASRGTDSTNEKLFF
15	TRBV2	CASSELTGSNSPLHF
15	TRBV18	CASSQGTGGYNEQFF
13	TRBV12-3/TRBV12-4	CATMTGGHQPQHF
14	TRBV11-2	CASSPPAGTYEQYF
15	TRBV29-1	CSVESGGYGKNIQYF
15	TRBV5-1	CASSLLPGQGMEAFF
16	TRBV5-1	CASSFLGGSDTDTQYF